Described below is a single TCR beta chain sequence and its context. The data were taken from a study of blood T cell repertoires in COVID-19. Across the whole study: Samples taken during acute and convalescent COVID-19 were collected in the United States, Italy and Spain. PBMCs, B-cell-depleted T cells, or T cells provided the cDNA or gDNA that made up the material.

Original processing methods: Reference gene primer amplification gave estimated nucleated cell counts. Clones were sequenced by immunoSEQ multiplex PCR, and TCRdb holds only the in-frame ones, with some missing. Clone size and V and J calls were adopted from that table, with D and trimming inferred from the DNA. This sample has some 200,000 clones, with approximately 80% found just once. Trimming cost V 1 base and J 0 bases, with 10 bases left between them. The germline gives CDR1 LGHDT, CDR2 YNNKEL (reference sequence). CDR3 size: 15 residues. The TCR sequence derives from a man aged 45-65 years with active or convalescent COVID-19. This sequence joins TRBV3-1 (or the pseudogene TRBV3-2) and TRBJ2-7; TRBD2 might be the D (6 bases). Sequencing used peripheral blood. CDR3 DNA: TGTGCCAGCAGCCAAGCACTAGCTAGCTCCTACGAGCAGTACTTC. Translated: CASSQALASSYEQYF.